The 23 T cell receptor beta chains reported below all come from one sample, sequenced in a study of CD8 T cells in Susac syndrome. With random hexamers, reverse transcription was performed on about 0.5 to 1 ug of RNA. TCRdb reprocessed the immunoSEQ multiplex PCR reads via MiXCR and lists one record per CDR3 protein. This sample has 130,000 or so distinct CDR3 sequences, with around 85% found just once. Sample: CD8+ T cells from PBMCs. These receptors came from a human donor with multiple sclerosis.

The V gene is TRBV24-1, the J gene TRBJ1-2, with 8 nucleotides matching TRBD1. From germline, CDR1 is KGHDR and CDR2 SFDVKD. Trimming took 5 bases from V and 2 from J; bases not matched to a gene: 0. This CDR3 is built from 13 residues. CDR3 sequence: CATSGTGNYGYTF. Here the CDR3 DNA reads TGTGCCACCAGTGGGACAGGGAACTATGGCTACACCTTC.

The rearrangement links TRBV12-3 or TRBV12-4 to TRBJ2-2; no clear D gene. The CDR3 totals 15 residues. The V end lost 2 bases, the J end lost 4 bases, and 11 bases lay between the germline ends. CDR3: CASSLYLQSTGELFF. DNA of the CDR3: TGTGCCAGCAGTTTATATCTTCAGTCCACCGGGGAGCTGTTTTTT.

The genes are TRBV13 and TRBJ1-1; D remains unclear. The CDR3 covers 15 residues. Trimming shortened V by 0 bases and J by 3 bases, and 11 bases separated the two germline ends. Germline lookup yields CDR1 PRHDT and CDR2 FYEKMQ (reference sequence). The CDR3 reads CASSLGEEGDTEAFF. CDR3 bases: TGTGCCAGCAGCTTAGGAGAGGAGGGAGACACTGAAGCTTTCTTT.

CDR3 region: CAPRGDRLNTEAFF. CDR3 DNA: TGTGCCCCTCGGGGGGACAGGTTGAACACTGAAGCTTTCTTT. The genes are TRBV19 and TRBJ1-1; 8 positions match TRBD1. The V gene end was trimmed by 11 bases and the J gene end by 0 bases; junction bases not matched to a gene: 8. The CDR3 contains 14 residues. CDR1 is LNHDA, CDR2 SQIVND, per germline (reference sequence).

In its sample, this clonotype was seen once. CDR3 bases: TGTGCCAGCAGGAGTAGCGGGGTTAGCACAGATACGCAGTATTTT. It specifies CASRSSGVSTDTQYF. V is TRBV28 and J is TRBJ2-3; 8 bases fit TRBD2. Trimming removed 6 bases from V and 0 bases from J; junction bases left unmatched: 5. Per germline, CDR1 MDHEN and CDR2 SYDVKM. This CDR3 has 15 amino acids.

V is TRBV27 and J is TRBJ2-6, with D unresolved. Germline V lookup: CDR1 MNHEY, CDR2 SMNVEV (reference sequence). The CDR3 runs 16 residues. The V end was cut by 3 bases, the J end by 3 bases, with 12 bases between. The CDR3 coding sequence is TGTGCCAGCAGTTTGATGGTGGCGCGTGGGGCCAACGTCCTGACTTTC. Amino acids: CASSLMVARGANVLTF.

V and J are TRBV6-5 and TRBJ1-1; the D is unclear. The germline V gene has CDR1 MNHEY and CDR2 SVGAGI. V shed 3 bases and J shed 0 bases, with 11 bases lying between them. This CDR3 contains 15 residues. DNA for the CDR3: TGTGCCAGCAGTTATACAGCTCCGCTGAACACTGAAGCTTTCTTT. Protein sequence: CASSYTAPLNTEAFF.

This CDR3 is CATSSGAGVVETQYF. CDR3 bases: TGTGCCACCAGCAGTGGAGCGGGGGTTGTTGAGACCCAGTACTTC. The rearrangement joins TRBV15 to TRBJ2-5; TRBD2 matches 8 bases. V was clipped by 3 bases and J by 5 bases; unmatched bases: 8. Germline V lookup: CDR1 LNHNV, CDR2 YYDKDF (reference sequence). The length of the CDR3 is 15 residues.

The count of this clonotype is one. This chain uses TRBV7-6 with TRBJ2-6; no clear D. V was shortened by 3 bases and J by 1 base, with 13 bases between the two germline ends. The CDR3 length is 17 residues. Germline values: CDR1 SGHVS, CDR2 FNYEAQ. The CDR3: CASSLVGGKSGANVLTF. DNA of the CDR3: TGTGCCAGCAGCTTGGTGGGTGGGAAGTCTGGGGCCAACGTCCTGACTTTC.

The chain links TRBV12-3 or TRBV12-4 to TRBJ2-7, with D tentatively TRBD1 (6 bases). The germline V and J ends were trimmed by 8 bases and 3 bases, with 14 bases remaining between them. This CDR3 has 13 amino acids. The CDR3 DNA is TGTGCCAGCTCCGCAGGGGTCAGCTACGAGCAGTACGTC. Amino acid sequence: CASSAGVSYEQYV.

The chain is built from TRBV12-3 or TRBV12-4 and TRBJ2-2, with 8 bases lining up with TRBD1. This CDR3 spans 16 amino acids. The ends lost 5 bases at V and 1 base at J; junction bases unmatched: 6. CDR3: CASSEQGGGNTGELFF. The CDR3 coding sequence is TGTGCCAGCAGTGAACAGGGGGGCGGGAACACCGGGGAGCTGTTTTTT.

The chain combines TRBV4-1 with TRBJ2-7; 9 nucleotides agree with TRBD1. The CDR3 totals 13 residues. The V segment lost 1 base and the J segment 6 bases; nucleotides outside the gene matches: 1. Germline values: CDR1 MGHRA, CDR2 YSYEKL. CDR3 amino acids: CASSQGTGVEQYF. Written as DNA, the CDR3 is TGCGCCAGCAGCCAAGGGACAGGGGTCGAGCAGTACTTC.

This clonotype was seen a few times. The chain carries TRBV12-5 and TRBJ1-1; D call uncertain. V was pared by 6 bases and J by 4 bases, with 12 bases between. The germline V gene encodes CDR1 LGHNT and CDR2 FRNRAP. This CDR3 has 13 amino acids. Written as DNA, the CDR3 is TGTGCTAGTGGGCGACCGGGAGGCACTGAAGCTTTCTTT. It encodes CASGRPGGTEAFF.

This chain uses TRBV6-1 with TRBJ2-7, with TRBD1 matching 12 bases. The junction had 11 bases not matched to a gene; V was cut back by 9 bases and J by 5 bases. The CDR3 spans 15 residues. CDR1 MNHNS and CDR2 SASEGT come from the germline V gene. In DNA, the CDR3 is TGTGCCAGTAATTCCGGGACAGGGGGCTTGGACGAGCAGTACTTC. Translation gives CASNSGTGGLDEQYF.

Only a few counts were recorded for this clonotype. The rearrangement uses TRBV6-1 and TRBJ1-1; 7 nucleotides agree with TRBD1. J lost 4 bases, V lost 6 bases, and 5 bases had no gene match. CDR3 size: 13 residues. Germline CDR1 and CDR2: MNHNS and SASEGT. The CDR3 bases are TGTGCCAGCAGCCGCAGGGGGTCCACTGAAGCTTTCTTT. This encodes CASSRRGSTEAFF.

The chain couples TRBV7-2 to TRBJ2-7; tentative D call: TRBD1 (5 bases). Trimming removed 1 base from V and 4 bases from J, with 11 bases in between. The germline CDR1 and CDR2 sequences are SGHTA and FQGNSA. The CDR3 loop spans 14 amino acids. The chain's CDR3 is CASSLGTYGYEQYF. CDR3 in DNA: TGTGCCAGCAGCTTAGGGACATATGGGTACGAGCAGTACTTC.

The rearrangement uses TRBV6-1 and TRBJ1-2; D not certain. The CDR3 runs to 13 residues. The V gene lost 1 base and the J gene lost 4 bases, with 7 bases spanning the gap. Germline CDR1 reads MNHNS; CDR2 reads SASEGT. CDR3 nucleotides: TGTGCCAGCAGTGAAGGTCGGTTCTATGGCTACACCTTC. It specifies CASSEGRFYGYTF.

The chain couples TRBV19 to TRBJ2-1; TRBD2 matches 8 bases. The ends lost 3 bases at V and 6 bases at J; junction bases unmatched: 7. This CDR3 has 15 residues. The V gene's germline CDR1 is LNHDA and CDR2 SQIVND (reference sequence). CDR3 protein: CASSISAGAGNEQFF. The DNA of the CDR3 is TGTGCCAGTAGTATCTCAGCGGGAGCTGGCAATGAGCAGTTCTTC.

This CDR3 reads CASSLAGEIETQYF. The CDR3 DNA reads TGTGCCAGCAGTTTAGCTGGAGAGATCGAGACCCAGTACTTC. The gene calls are TRBV12-3 or TRBV12-4 and TRBJ2-5; D gene ambiguous. The germline V and J ends were trimmed by 0 bases and 5 bases, with 10 bases remaining between them. This CDR3 comprises 14 residues.

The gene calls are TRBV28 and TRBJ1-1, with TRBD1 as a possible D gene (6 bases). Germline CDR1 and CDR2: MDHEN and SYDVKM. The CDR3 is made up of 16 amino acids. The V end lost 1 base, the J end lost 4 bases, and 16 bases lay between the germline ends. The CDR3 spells CASSLSGAEGSTEAFF. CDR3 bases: TGTGCCAGCAGTTTATCGGGGGCGGAGGGGAGCACTGAAGCTTTCTTT.

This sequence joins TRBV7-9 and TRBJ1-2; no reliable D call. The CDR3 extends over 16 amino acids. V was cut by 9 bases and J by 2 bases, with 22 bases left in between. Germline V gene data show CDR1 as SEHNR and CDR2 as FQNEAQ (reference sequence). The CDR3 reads CASTLSEGSINYGYTF. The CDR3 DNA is TGTGCCAGTACCCTGTCCGAAGGTTCGATCAACTATGGCTACACCTTC.

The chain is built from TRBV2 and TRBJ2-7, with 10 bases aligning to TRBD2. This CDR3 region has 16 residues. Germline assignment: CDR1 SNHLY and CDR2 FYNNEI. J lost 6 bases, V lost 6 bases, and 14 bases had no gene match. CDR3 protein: CASSNPIAGGLPEQYV. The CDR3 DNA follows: TGTGCCAGCAGCAACCCTATAGCGGGAGGTCTTCCCGAGCAGTACGTC.

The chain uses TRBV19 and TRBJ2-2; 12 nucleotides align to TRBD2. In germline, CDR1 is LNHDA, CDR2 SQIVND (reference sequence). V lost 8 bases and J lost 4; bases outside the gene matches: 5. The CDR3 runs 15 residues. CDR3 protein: CASEGLAGTTGELFF. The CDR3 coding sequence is TGTGCCAGTGAAGGACTAGCGGGAACCACCGGGGAGCTGTTTTTT.